This T cell receptor (beta chain) was recovered during a study of T cell changes during pregnancy in multiple sclerosis. The CDR3 is made up of 15 amino acids. In germline, CDR1 is SQVTM, CDR2 ANQGSEA. J was trimmed by 2 bases and V by 4 bases; bases with no gene match: 10. Clones were sequenced by immunoSEQ multiplex PCR, and TCRdb holds only the in-frame ones, with some missing. Here the sample spans more than 40,000 clones, 80% to 90% being singletons. The chain recombines TRBV29-1 with TRBJ1-2, with 7 nucleotides matching TRBD1. The receptor's source is a female donor with multiple sclerosis, enrolled in a pregnancy study. The sequenced sample was CD4+ T cells from peripheral blood mononuclear cells, obtained in the first trimester of pregnancy. The CDR3 DNA reads as TGCAGCGTTGTCCAATGGCGACAGGGCAACTATGGCTACACCTTC. It is translated as CSVVQWRQGNYGYTF.